Following are 24 T cell receptor beta chains from one sample sequenced in a study of identical twins. MiXCR, applied by TCRdb to the 5' RACE reads, yields one record per CDR3 protein. The sample includes roughly 1.6 million distinct CDR3 sequences, under 35% of them seen just once. Sequencing input: cord blood. The receptors stem from a newborn girl in good health.

V is TRBV7-8 and J is TRBJ1-4; D perhaps matches TRBD1 (6 bases). The CDR3 length is 12 residues. From germline, CDR1 is SGHVS and CDR2 FQNEAQ. The germline V and J ends were trimmed by 7 bases and 7 bases, with 10 bases remaining between them. In DNA, the CDR3 is TGTGCCAGCACCCTAGGGGGTGAAAAACTGTTTTTT. It translates to CASTLGGEKLFF.

This clonotype was counted between two and nine times. The rearrangement joins TRBV3-1 to TRBJ1-6; D is undetermined. CDR3 length: 16 amino acids. The ends were cut back, 0 bases at V and 10 bases at J, with 16 bases in the middle. CDR1 is LGHDT, CDR2 YNNKEL, per germline (reference sequence). Written as DNA, the CDR3 is TGTGCCAGCAGCCAAGAATATGTTCTAGCGGGATCACCCCTCCACTTT. This encodes CASSQEYVLAGSPLHF.

This clonotype has more than one count but fewer than ten. The chain has TRBV24-1 and TRBJ2-1; D is perhaps TRBD1 (5 bases). Germline CDR1 KGHDR, CDR2 SFDVKD. Trimming removed 5 bases from V and 8 bases from J, with 12 bases in between. The CDR3 contains 13 residues. The CDR3 DNA follows: TGTGCCACCAGTGGGGTTCTAGGGGATGAGCAGTTCTTC. It is translated as CATSGVLGDEQFF.

The V call is TRBV6-5, the J call TRBJ1-5; D may be TRBD1 (6 bases). The germline V and J ends were trimmed by 6 bases and 0 bases, with 15 bases remaining between them. CDR1 is MNHEY, CDR2 SVGAGI, per germline. CDR3 size: 16 residues. In nucleotides, the CDR3 is TGTGCCAGCAGAGGGGGACTTTGGGATAGCAATCAGCCCCAGCATTTT. It encodes CASRGGLWDSNQPQHF.

This rearrangement joins TRBV27 to TRBJ2-5; D is unresolved. Germline CDR1 MNHEY, CDR2 SMNVEV (reference sequence). The CDR3 is 16 residues long. Trimming left V 10 bases short and J 4 bases short, with 25 bases between. Here the CDR3 DNA reads TGTGCCATCCATACCAAAATCCTTTCCGGTCGAGAGACCCAGTACTTC. Translating gives CAIHTKILSGRETQYF.

This clonotype came up many times. V is TRBV7-2 and J is TRBJ1-2; D gene unclear. CDR1 and CDR2 from the germline V gene are SGHTA and FQGNSA. This CDR3 contains 13 residues. V was clipped by 2 bases and J by 8 bases, with 12 bases between them. Written as DNA, the CDR3 is TGTGCCAGCAGCTTAACGGAATTGGGGGGCTACACCTTC. This encodes CASSLTELGGYTF.

This clonotype was seen only a few times. V and J are TRBV6-6 and TRBJ2-5; D not resolved. Trimming removed 0 bases at V and 5 bases at J, with 10 bases between. The germline V gene has CDR1 MNHNY and CDR2 SVGAGI (reference sequence). There are 14 residues in the CDR3. CDR3 residues: CASSYSIQAETQYF. The DNA of the CDR3 is TGTGCCAGCAGTTACTCGATCCAGGCCGAGACCCAGTACTTC.

This clonotype was counted a few times. V usage is TRBV4-2 and J usage is TRBJ1-4, with TRBD1 matching over 8 bases. Germline CDR1 and CDR2: LGHNA and YNFKEQ. The trim removed 2 bases at V and 7 bases at J, leaving 15 bases unmatched. The CDR3 covers 18 residues. CDR3 amino acids: CASSQLNRGGTGSEKLFF. CDR3 DNA: TGTGCCAGCAGCCAACTGAACCGGGGGGGGACAGGCTCTGAAAAACTGTTTTTT.

Comment on this clonotype: This sequence may be a read error, since a much larger clone differs from it by one base. V usage is TRBV10-2 and J usage is TRBJ1-2; 7 bases fit TRBD1. The CDR3 extends over 15 amino acids. V dropped 6 bases and J dropped 6; count of bases not matched to a gene: 13. Germline V gene data show CDR1 as WSHSY and CDR2 as SAAADI. The CDR3 DNA follows: TGCGCCAGCAGCGGGGCCGGGACAGCTTACCATGGCTACACCTTC. Protein sequence: CASSGAGTAYHGYTF.

This rearrangement joins TRBV7-2 to TRBJ2-1; TRBD2 agrees at 12 bases. The CDR3 covers 19 residues. From germline, CDR1 is SGHTA and CDR2 FQGNSA. Trimming removed 3 bases from V and 4 bases from J; junction bases left unmatched: 13. The CDR3 protein is CASSFGTHLAGGGYNEQFF. CDR3 DNA sequence: TGTGCCAGCAGCTTTGGGACCCACCTAGCGGGAGGGGGATACAATGAGCAGTTCTTC.

This clonotype has a handful of counts. The CDR3 loop reads CASSLGTSKTWHYGYTF. The CDR3 bases are TGTGCCAGCAGCTTAGGTACCTCTAAGACTTGGCACTATGGCTACACCTTC. The rearrangement links TRBV11-2 to TRBJ1-2, with D unresolved. CDR3 length: 17 amino acids. Trimming took off 1 base at V and 3 bases at J, with 18 bases between the two ends. Per germline, CDR1 SGHAT and CDR2 FQNNGV.

Details on this clonotype: A read error may account for a junction end that differs from germline. CDR3 sequence (DNA): TGCAGCGTAGGAACGGGGACAGGGGGAGGAACAGATGCGCAGTATTTT. Its translation is CSVGTGTGGGTDAQYF. The chain is built from TRBV29-1 and TRBJ2-3; 11 bases fit TRBD1. Germline loops: CDR1 SQVTM, CDR2 ANQGSEA. CDR3 length equals 16 residues.

This clonotype occurred many times. The chain joins TRBV4-1 to TRBJ2-3; possibly TRBD1 for D (5 bases). V was trimmed by 1 base and J by 0 bases, leaving 11 bases between them. The germline CDR1 and CDR2 sequences are MGHRA and YSYEKL. This CDR3 spans 16 amino acids. The CDR3 is CASSQVVSGSTDTQYF. In DNA form, the CDR3 reads TGCGCCAGCAGCCAAGTAGTCTCAGGGAGCACAGATACGCAGTATTTT.

This clonotype turned up a few times. This chain uses TRBV7-9 with TRBJ1-1; D is uncertain. Per the germline V gene, CDR1 is SEHNR and CDR2 is FQNEAQ (reference sequence). V was clipped by 5 bases and J by 3 bases, with 16 bases between them. This CDR3 has 15 residues. The CDR3 DNA follows: TGTGCCAGCAGCCCACCTTTATACGGGGACACTGAAGCTTTCTTT. Residues: CASSPPLYGDTEAFF.

This chain uses TRBV2 with TRBJ2-7, with D hard to call. CDR3 length: 10 residues. Germline CDR1 is SNHLY and CDR2 is FYNNEI. Trimming left V 8 bases short and J 7 bases short, with 9 bases between. The CDR3 DNA is TGTGCCAGCGGGCTCGATGAGCAGTACTTC. Amino acid sequence: CASGLDEQYF.

The sample holds a few counts of this clonotype. This rearrangement joins TRBV20-1 to TRBJ2-5, with TRBD2 matching 8 bases. With 3 bases clipped from V and 4 bases from J, the junction kept 4 bases outside the gene matches. This CDR3 has 13 residues. Germline loops: CDR1 DFQATT, CDR2 SNEGSKA (reference sequence). The CDR3 nucleotides read TGCAGTGCTAGCCCGCTAGCGGGAGAGACCCAGTACTTC. Amino acids: CSASPLAGETQYF.

In its sample, this clonotype was seen a few times. The chain is built from TRBV11-2 and TRBJ2-3, with D unresolved. The CDR3 spans 15 residues. CDR1 SGHAT and CDR2 FQNNGV come from the germline V gene. Trimming shortened V by 0 bases and J by 1 base, and 8 bases separated the two germline ends. The CDR3 nucleotides are TGTGCCAGCAGCTTAGAGCGGAGAGGCACAGATACGCAGTATTTT. It is translated as CASSLERRGTDTQYF.

In this sample, this clonotype turned up many times. Here the CDR3 DNA reads TGCAGCGCCCTACTAGTCACTACCATCACAGATACGCAGTATTTT. Its translation is CSALLVTTITDTQYF. This chain joins TRBV29-1 and TRBJ2-3, with D tentatively TRBD2 (5 bases). The CDR3 has 15 amino acids. Germline V lookup: CDR1 SQVTM, CDR2 ANQGSEA. Trimming shortened V by 7 bases and J by 2 bases, and 19 bases separated the two germline ends.

The chain combines TRBV5-1 with TRBJ2-4; 7 nucleotides align to TRBD1. The CDR3 covers 14 residues. With 4 bases clipped from V and 2 bases from J, the junction kept 3 bases outside the gene matches. The V gene's germline CDR1 is SGHRS and CDR2 YFSETQ. The CDR3 DNA sequence: TGCGCCAGCAGCCTGACAGGGACCAAAAACATTCAGTACTTC. Translated: CASSLTGTKNIQYF.

This clonotype was counted only a few times. V usage is TRBV4-1 and J usage is TRBJ2-1; tentatively, D is TRBD2 (5 bases). Trimming removed 2 bases from V and 8 bases from J, with 10 bases in between. The CDR3 is 13 residues long. Germline V gene sequence: CDR1 MGHRA, CDR2 YSYEKL. The CDR3 is CASSQLGLDEQFF. The CDR3 DNA reads TGCGCCAGCAGCCAACTAGGACTGGATGAGCAGTTCTTC.

This clonotype has just a few counts. The chain combines TRBV12-3 or TRBV12-4 with TRBJ1-2; a possible D gene is TRBD1 (5 bases). With 2 bases removed from V and 8 bases from J, the gap between germline ends came to 21 bases. This CDR3 has 16 amino acids. CDR3 in amino acids: CASSLTSGTAAIGYTF. In DNA, the CDR3 is TGTGCCAGCAGTTTAACCTCCGGGACTGCCGCTATCGGCTACACCTTC.

Only a few counts were recorded for this clonotype. The CDR3 is CSVATGTGEGAFF. In nucleotides, the CDR3 is TGCAGCGTTGCAACCGGGACAGGGGAAGGAGCTTTCTTT. The chain uses TRBV29-1 and TRBJ1-1; TRBD1 agrees at 10 bases. Germline assignment: CDR1 SQVTM and CDR2 ANQGSEA. J was trimmed by 10 bases and V by 4 bases; bases with no gene match: 9. CDR3 size: 13 residues. Drawing the rest from reference TRBV29-1 and TRBJ1-1, the complete variable domain is SAVISQKPSRDICQRGTSLTIQCQVDSQVTMMFWYRQQPGQSLTLIATANQGSEATYESGFVIDKFPISRPNLTFSTLTVSNMSPEDSSIYLCSVATGTGEGAFFGQGTRLTVV.

The sample holds a few counts of this clonotype. This rearrangement joins TRBV3-1 to TRBJ1-2; D might be TRBD1 (6 bases). The V gene lost 2 bases and the J gene lost 5 bases, with 15 bases spanning the gap. Germline CDR1 and CDR2: LGHDT and YNNKEL (reference sequence). This CDR3 is built from 15 residues. The chain's CDR3 is CASSQTFRGGYGYTF. The CDR3 region has the DNA TGTGCCAGCAGCCAAACATTCAGGGGAGGTTATGGCTACACCTTC.

This clonotype has just a few counts. The genes are TRBV20-1 and TRBJ1-5; TRBD1 matches 10 bases. CDR3 size: 15 residues. V shed 5 bases, J shed 2 bases, and the junction held 6 bases outside the gene matches. The germline V gene encodes CDR1 DFQATT and CDR2 SNEGSKA (reference sequence). This chain's CDR3 is CSAPGTGARNQPQHF. The DNA for the CDR3 is TGCAGTGCTCCCGGGACAGGGGCACGCAATCAGCCCCAGCATTTT.